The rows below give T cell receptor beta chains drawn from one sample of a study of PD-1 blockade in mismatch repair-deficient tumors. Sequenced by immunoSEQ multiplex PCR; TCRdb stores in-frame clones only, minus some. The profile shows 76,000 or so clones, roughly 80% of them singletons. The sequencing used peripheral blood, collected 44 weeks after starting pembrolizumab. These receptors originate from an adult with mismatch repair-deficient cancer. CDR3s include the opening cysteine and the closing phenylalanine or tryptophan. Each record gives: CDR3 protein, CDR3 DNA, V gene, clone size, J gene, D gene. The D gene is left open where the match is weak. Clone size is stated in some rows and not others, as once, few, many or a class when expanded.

CASSPNFGSNEKLFF,TGTGCCAGCAGCCCAAACTTCGGGTCTAATGAAAAACTGTTTTTT,TRBV7-2,-,TRBJ1-4,-
CAWSPEGRRNTEAFF,TGTGCCTGGAGCCCAGAGGGACGGAGGAACACTGAAGCTTTCTTT,TRBV30,-,TRBJ1-1,-
CASTFGTGELFF,TGTGCCAGCACCTTCGGCACCGGGGAGCTGTTTTTT,TRBV28,-,TRBJ2-2,-
CASSPTRGTTEAFF,TGTGCCAGCTCACCGACAAGAGGAACCACTGAAGCTTTCTTT,TRBV18,few,TRBJ1-1,-
CASRERGASYEQYF,TGTGCCAGTAGAGAGCGGGGGGCATCCTACGAGCAGTACTTC,TRBV19,-,TRBJ2-7,TRBD2
CAISESTGPYEQYF,TGTGCCATCAGTGAGTCGACCGGACCCTACGAGCAGTACTTC,TRBV10-3,-,TRBJ2-7,-
CASRGTDPTNEKLFF,TGCGCCAGCAGGGGGACTGACCCAACTAATGAAAAACTGTTTTTT,TRBV5-1,-,TRBJ1-4,-
CASSQTTGTYNEQFF,TGTGCCAGCAGCCAAACGACAGGGACTTACAATGAGCAGTTCTTC,TRBV14,-,TRBJ2-1,-
CASSREPLTSTQYF,TGTGCCAGCAGTCGAGAGCCGCTCACTTCAACCCAGTACTTC,TRBV6-1,-,TRBJ2-5,-
CASSLRRAPDTQYF,TGTGCCAGCAGCTTACGGCGGGCCCCAGATACGCAGTATTTT,TRBV7-6,-,TRBJ2-3,-
CASSPWLMRDGRETQYF,TGTGCCAGCTCACCTTGGTTGATGCGGGACGGGCGAGAGACCCAGTACTTC,TRBV18,-,TRBJ2-5,-
CASTPDRAHTGELFF,TGCGCCAGCACCCCGGACAGGGCTCACACCGGGGAGCTGTTTTTT,TRBV5-1,-,TRBJ2-2,TRBD1
CASSVALADSYNEQFF,TGTGCCAGCAGCGTAGCTCTAGCGGATAGCTACAATGAGCAGTTCTTC,TRBV9,-,TRBJ2-1,TRBD2
CASRPGLGVAGISYNEQFF,TGTGCCAGCAGGCCTGGTTTGGGGGTGGCGGGAATCTCCTACAATGAGCAGTTCTTC,TRBV2,-,TRBJ2-1,-
CASSGHLAGGPNEQYF,TGTGCCAGCAGCGGACATCTAGCGGGAGGGCCCAACGAGCAGTACTTC,TRBV13,once,TRBJ2-7,TRBD2
CATSSHQGSVYTF,TGTGCCACCAGCAGCCATCAGGGGTCGGTTTACACCTTC,TRBV15,-,TRBJ1-2,-